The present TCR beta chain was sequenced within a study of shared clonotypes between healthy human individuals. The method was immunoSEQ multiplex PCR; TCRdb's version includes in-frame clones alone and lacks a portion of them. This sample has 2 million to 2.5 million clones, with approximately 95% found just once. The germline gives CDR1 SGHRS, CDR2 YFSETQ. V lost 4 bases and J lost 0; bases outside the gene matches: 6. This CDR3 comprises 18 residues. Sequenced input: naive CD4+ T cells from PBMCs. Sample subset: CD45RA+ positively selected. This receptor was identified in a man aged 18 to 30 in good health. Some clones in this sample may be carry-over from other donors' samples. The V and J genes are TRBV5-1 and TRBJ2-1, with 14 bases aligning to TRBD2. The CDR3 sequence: CASSGTGTSGSSYNEQFF. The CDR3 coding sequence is TGCGCCAGCAGCGGAACCGGGACTAGCGGGAGCTCCTACAATGAGCAGTTCTTC.